Sequencing of this T cell receptor beta chain was carried out in a study of blood T cell repertoires in COVID-19. Turning to the study itself: Nucleic acid was either cDNA or gDNA, and it came from T cells, B-cell-depleted T cells, or PBMCs.

Per germline, CDR1 SGDLS and CDR2 YYNGEE. V was clipped by 4 bases and J by 4 bases; unmatched bases: 8. CDR3 size: 15 residues. Produced via immunoSEQ multiplex PCR; TCRdb's table is partial and in-frame only. The sample comprises about 46,000 clones, around 80% of which are singletons, and roughly 6% rests with the top ten. The sequenced sample was peripheral blood. The chain carries TRBV9 and TRBJ1-2, with 9 bases identical to TRBD1. The TCR sequence derives from a woman older than 75 with acute or convalescent COVID-19. CDR3 sequence reads: CASSPPDRGGYGYTF. The CDR3 DNA sequence: TGTGCCAGCAGCCCTCCGGACAGGGGCGGCTATGGCTACACCTTC.